The T cell receptor beta chain described here comes from a study of T cell responses to AZD1222 COVID-19 vaccine. Here immunoSEQ multiplex PCR was the method, and the copy in TCRdb shows in-frame clones only, minus some. This table has about 90,000 clones, around 90% appearing once. Broader study findings: Repertoire sampling happened only post peak T cell response. Donors were mostly white British, more females; clonal diversity possibly underestimated. Spike as a whole was targeted by vaccine-associated CD4 TCRs, dominant at 160-218 and 743-854.

Points on this clone: Antigen unknown.

This specimen was peripheral blood, taken on day 0 of AZD1222 vaccination. The sequence was obtained from an adult in good health.

In DNA, the CDR3 is TGTGCCATCAGTGGGGGACTTTCCTACGAGCAGTACTTC. Translating it yields CAISGGLSYEQYF. This sequence joins TRBV10-3 and TRBJ2-7, with D possibly TRBD2 on 6 matching bases. The CDR3 spans 13 residues. V was pared by 4 bases and J by 1 base, with 8 bases between. Germline values: CDR1 ENHRY, CDR2 SYGVKD.